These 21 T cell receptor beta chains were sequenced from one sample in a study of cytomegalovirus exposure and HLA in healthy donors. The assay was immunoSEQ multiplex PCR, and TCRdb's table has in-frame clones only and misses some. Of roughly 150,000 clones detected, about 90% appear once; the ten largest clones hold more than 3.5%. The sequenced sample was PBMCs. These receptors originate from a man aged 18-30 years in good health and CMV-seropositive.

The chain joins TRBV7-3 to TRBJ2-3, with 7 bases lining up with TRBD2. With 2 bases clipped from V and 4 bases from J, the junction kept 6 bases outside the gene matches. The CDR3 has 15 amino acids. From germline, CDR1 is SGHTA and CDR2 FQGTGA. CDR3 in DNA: TGTGCCAGCAGCTTAGGCGGGAGCCGGTCAGATACGCAGTATTTT. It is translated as CASSLGGSRSDTQYF.

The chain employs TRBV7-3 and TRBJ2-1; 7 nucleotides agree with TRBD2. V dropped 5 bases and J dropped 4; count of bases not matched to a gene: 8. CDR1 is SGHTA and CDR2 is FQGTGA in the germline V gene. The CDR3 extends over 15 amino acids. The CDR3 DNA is TGTGCCAGCAGCCCCGTGGGAGGGCGTTACAATGAGCAGTTCTTC. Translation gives CASSPVGGRYNEQFF.

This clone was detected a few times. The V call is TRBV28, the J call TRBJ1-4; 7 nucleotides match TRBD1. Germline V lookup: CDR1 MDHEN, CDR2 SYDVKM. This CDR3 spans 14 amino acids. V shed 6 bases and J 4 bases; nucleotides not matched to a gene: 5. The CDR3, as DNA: TGTGCCAGCAGCCAGGGACAGTTTAATGAAAAACTGTTTTTT. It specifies CASSQGQFNEKLFF.

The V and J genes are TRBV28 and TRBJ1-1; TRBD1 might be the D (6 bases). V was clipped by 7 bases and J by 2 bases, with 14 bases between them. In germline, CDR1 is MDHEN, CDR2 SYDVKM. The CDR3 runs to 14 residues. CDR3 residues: CASTGQPRNTEAFF. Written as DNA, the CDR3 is TGTGCCAGCACCGGACAGCCCCGTAACACTGAAGCTTTCTTT.

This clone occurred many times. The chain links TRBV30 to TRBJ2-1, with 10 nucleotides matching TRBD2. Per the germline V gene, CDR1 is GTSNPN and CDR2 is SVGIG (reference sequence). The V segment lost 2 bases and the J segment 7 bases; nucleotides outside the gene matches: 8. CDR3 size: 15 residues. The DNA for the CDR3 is TGTGCCTGGAGTCGTCTAGCGGGAGACTTAAATGAGCAGTTCTTC. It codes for CAWSRLAGDLNEQFF.

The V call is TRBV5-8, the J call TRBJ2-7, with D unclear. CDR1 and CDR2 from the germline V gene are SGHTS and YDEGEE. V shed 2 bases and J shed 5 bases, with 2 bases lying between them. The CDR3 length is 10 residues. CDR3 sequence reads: CASSFNEQYF. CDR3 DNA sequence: TGTGCCAGCAGCTTCAACGAGCAGTACTTC.

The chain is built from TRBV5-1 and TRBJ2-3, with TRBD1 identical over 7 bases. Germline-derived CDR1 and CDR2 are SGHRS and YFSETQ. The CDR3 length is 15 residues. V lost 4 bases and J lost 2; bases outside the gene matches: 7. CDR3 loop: CASSDRTGPTDTQYF. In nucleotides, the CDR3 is TGCGCCAGCAGCGATAGGACAGGCCCCACAGATACGCAGTATTTT.

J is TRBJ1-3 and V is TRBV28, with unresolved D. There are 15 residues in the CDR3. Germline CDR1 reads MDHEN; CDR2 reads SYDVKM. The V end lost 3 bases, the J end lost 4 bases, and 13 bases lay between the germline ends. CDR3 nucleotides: TGTGCCAGCAGTTTGGGAGTACCCTCCGGAAACACCATATATTTT. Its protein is CASSLGVPSGNTIYF. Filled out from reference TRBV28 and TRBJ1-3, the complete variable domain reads DVKVTQSSRYLVKRTGEKVFLECVQDMDHENMFWYRQDPGLGLRLIYFSYDVKMKEKGDIPEGYSVSREKKERFSLILESASTNQTSMYLCASSLGVPSGNTIYFGEGSWLTVV.

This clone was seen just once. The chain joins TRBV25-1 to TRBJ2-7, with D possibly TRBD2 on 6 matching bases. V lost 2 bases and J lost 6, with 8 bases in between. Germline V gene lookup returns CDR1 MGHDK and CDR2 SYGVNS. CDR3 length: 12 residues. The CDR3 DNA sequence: TGTGCCAGCAGTGAAGGGGGAGGCGAGCAGTACTTC. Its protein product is CASSEGGGEQYF.

DNA of the CDR3: TGCGCCAGCAGAACCGGGACAGGGGGATACGAGCAGTACTTC. This gives the protein CASRTGTGGYEQYF. The chain joins TRBV5-1 to TRBJ2-7; 11 nucleotides align to TRBD1. The CDR3 totals 14 residues. J lost 4 bases, V lost 5 bases, and 5 bases had no gene match. The germline CDR1 and CDR2 sequences are SGHRS and YFSETQ.

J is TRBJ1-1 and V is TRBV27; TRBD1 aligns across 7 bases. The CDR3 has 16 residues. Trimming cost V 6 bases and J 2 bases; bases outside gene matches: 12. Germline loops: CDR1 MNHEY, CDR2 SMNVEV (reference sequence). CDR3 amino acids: CASRRTGLSGNTEAFF. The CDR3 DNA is TGTGCCAGCAGGAGGACAGGCCTGAGCGGTAACACTGAAGCTTTCTTT.

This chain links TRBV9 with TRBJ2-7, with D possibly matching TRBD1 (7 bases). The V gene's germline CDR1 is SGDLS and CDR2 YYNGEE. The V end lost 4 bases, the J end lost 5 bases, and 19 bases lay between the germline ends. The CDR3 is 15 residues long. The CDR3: CASSQGGVELDEQYF. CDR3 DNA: TGTGCCAGCAGCCAGGGGGGCGTGGAGTTGGACGAGCAGTACTTC.

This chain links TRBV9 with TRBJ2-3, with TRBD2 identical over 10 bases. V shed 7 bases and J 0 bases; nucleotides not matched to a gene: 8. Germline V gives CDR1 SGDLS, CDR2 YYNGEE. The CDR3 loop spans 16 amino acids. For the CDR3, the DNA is TGTGCCAGCTCGCGAGGACTAGCGGCTAGCACAGATACGCAGTATTTT. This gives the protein CASSRGLAASTDTQYF.

The DNA for the CDR3 is TGTGCCAGCAGCCGGACACCGAACACTGAAGCTTTCTTT. It is translated as CASSRTPNTEAFF. The chain recombines TRBV11-3 with TRBJ1-1; tentative D call: TRBD1 (5 bases). This CDR3 comprises 13 residues. V was trimmed by 5 bases and J by 1 base, leaving 8 bases between them. Germline V gene data show CDR1 as SGHNT and CDR2 as YENEEA.

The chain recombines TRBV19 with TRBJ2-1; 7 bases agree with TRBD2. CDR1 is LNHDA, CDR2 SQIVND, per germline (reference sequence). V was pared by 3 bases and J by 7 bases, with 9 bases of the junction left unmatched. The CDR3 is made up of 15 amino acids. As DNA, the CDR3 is TGTGCCAGTAGTATGCTAGCGGCGAGCCCGAATGAGCAGTTCTTC. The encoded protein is CASSMLAASPNEQFF. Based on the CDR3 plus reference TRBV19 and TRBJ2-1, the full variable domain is DGGITQSPKYLFRKEGQNVTLSCEQNLNHDAMYWYRQDPGQGLRLIYYSQIVNDFQKGDIAEGYSVSREKKESFPLTVTSAQKNPTAFYLCASSMLAASPNEQFFGPGTRLTVL.

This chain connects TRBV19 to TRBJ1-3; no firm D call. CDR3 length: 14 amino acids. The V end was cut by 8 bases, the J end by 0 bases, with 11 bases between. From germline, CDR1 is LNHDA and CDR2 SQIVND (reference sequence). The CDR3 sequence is CASSREGSGNTIYF. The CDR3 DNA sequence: TGTGCCAGTTCCAGAGAGGGCTCTGGAAACACCATATATTTT.

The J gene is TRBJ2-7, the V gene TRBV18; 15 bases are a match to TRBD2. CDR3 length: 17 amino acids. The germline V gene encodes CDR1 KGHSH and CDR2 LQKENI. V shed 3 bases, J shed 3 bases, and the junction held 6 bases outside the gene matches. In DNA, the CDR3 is TGTGCCAGCTCACCTGGACTAGCGGGAGGGGCCGTCTACGAGCAGTACTTC. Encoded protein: CASSPGLAGGAVYEQYF. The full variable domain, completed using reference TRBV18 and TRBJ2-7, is NAGVMQNPRHLVRRRGQEARLRCSPMKGHSHVYWYRQLPEEGLKFMVYLQKENIIDESGMPKERFSAEFPKEGPSILRIQQVVRGDSAAYFCASSPGLAGGAVYEQYFGPGTRLTVT.

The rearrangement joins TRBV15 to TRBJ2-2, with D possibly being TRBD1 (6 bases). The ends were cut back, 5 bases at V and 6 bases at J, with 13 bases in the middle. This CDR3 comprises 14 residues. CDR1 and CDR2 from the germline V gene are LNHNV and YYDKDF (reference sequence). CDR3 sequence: CATSGGQFPGELFF. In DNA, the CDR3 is TGTGCCACCAGCGGCGGACAGTTTCCCGGGGAGCTGTTTTTT.

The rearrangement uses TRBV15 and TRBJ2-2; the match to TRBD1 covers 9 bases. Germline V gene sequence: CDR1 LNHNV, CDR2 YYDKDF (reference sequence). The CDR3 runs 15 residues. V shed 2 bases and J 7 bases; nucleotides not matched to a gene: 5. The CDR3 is CATSRWDRAGGELFF. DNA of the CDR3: TGTGCCACCAGCAGATGGGACAGGGCGGGCGGGGAGCTGTTTTTT.

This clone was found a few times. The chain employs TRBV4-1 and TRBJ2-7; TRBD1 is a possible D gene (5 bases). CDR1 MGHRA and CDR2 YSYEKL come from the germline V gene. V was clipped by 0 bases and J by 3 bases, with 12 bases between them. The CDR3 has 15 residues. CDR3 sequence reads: CASSQDKGIVYEQYF. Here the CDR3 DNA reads TGCGCCAGCAGCCAAGATAAGGGGATCGTCTACGAGCAGTACTTC.

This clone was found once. The CDR3 DNA is TGTGCCAGCAGCGTAGACCCAGGCACCTCTGGAAACACCATATATTTT. It specifies CASSVDPGTSGNTIYF. V and J are TRBV9 and TRBJ1-3, with unresolved D. CDR3 size: 16 residues. Germline assignment: CDR1 SGDLS and CDR2 YYNGEE. V shed 0 bases and J shed 0 bases, with 10 bases lying between them.